This TCR beta chain came from a study of T cell responses to AZD1222 COVID-19 vaccine. Study results and limitations: Donors were largely white British and mainly female; clonal diversity was possibly underestimated.

As to this clone: Its cognate antigen is unknown.

Here immunoSEQ multiplex PCR was the method, and the copy in TCRdb shows in-frame clones only, minus some. The data show tens of thousands of clones, roughly 85% seen once. The receptor was isolated from an adult in good health. The starting material was peripheral blood, obtained on day 0 of AZD1222 vaccination.

The chain's CDR3 is CASSKGDPREEQYF. The CDR3 region has the DNA TGTGCCAGCAGTAAAGGGGACCCCCGGGAGGAGCAGTACTTC. The rearrangement uses TRBV27 and TRBJ2-7; D is perhaps TRBD2 (6 bases). Deletions cut 5 bases from V and 7 bases from J, with 18 bases between. Per germline, CDR1 MNHEY and CDR2 SMNVEV (reference sequence). The CDR3 loop spans 14 amino acids.